This T cell receptor (beta chain) was found in a study of blood T cell repertoires in COVID-19. Turning to the study itself: In each case, the material was cDNA or gDNA derived from T cells, B-cell-depleted T cells, or PBMCs.

This CDR3 is built from 16 residues. V was pared by 5 bases and J by 5 bases, with 12 bases of the junction left unmatched. CDR1 and CDR2 (germline): SGHAT, FQNNGV. For recovered donors of Cohort 3, there were two negative PCRs, clearance, or symptom resolution. Per the original methods: Counts of nucleated cells, estimated from reference gene primer amplification, were obtained. The repertoire was sequenced with immunoSEQ multiplex PCR; TCRdb's copy has only in-frame clones and lacks some. V and J calls and clone size are those listed in that table; D and trimming were worked out from the DNA. The sample shows fewer than 250,000 clones, roughly 84% of them seen only once. This clone was recorded many times.

This chain joins TRBV11-2 and TRBJ2-1; 7 positions agree with TRBD2. Sequencing was carried out using PBMCs or T cells enriched from blood (not recorded which). This sequence was found in a woman aged 25 to 39 who had recovered from COVID-19. The CDR3: CASSRLMGGRHNEQFF. Written as DNA, the CDR3 is TGTGCCAGCAGCCGCCTTATGGGAGGGAGGCACAATGAGCAGTTCTTC.